This T cell receptor (beta chain) was captured in a study of CD8+ T cells in alopecia areata. Overall study context: Treated patients received oral tofacitinib, 5 to 10 mg twice daily.

Germline CDR1 SGHAT, CDR2 FQDESV (reference sequence). The V end was cut by 6 bases, the J end by 8 bases, with 14 bases between. The CDR3 is made up of 13 amino acids. This clone has only a few counts. Sequencing templates came from extracted RNA that was reverse transcribed into cDNA. Clones were sequenced by immunoSEQ multiplex PCR, and TCRdb holds only the in-frame ones, with some missing. The sample lists roughly 170,000 clones, around 58% occurring once. This sample's treatment: oral pan-JAK inhibitor, 5-10 mg twice daily. Alopecia areata patients provided lesional scalp punch biopsies and peripheral blood, both collected for the study.

This clonotype was obtained from a human donor with alopecia areata. The sample consisted of CD8+ T cells sorted from blood, taken at week 24, from a patient treated with tofacitinib. V usage is TRBV11-1 and J usage is TRBJ2-1; the D is unclear. DNA for the CDR3: TGTGCCAGCAGGTCCCCCGACTCGTATGAGCAGTTCTTC. Its protein product is CASRSPDSYEQFF.